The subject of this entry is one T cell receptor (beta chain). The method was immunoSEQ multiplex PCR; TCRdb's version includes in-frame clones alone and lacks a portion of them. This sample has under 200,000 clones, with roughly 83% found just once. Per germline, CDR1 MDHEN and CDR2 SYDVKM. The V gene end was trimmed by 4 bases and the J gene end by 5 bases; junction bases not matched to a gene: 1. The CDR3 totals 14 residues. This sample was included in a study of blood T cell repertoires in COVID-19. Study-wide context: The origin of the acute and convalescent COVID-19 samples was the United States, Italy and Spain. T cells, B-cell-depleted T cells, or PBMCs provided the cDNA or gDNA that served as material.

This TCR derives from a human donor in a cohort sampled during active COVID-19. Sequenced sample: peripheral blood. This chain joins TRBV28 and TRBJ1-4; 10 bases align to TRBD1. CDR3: CASSSTGGNEKLFF. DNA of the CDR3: TGTGCCAGCAGTTCGACAGGGGGCAATGAAAAACTGTTTTTT.